The 29 T cell receptor beta chains listed next were all sequenced from one sample in a study of blood T cells in healthy people across ages. Using a J-beta primer mix together with a sample-barcoded 5' primer, a second PCR was run for roughly 6 to 12 cycles. TCRdb re-analysed the 5' RACE reads in MiXCR, keeping a single row per CDR3 protein. The sample lists approximately 800,000 distinct CDR3 sequences; roughly 60% were seen once. The source material was blood. The origin of the receptors is a man younger than 40 in good health.

This rearrangement joins TRBV10-3 to TRBJ1-2; 8 bases are a match to TRBD1. CDR1 ENHRY and CDR2 SYGVKD come from the germline V gene. The CDR3 is made up of 14 amino acids. V was clipped by 8 bases and J by 3 bases; unmatched bases: 8. In DNA form, the CDR3 reads TGTGCCATCCGGCTAAAGGACAGGGACTATGGCTACACCTTC. It translates to CAIRLKDRDYGYTF.

The genes are TRBV3-1 and TRBJ2-2; 12 nucleotides agree with TRBD2. V gave up 3 bases and J gave up 6 bases; unmatched junction bases: 2. CDR1 is LGHDT, CDR2 YNNKEL, per germline (reference sequence). The CDR3 runs to 15 residues. The DNA for the CDR3 is TGTGCCAGCAGCCATACTAGCGGGGGGTCCGGGGAGCTGTTTTTT. Translated: CASSHTSGGSGELFF.

This clonotype was seen more than once but under ten times. The V and J genes are TRBV9 and TRBJ2-1; D is tentatively TRBD1 or TRBD2 (5 bases each). Germline V CDR1 and CDR2: SGDLS, YYNGEE. The CDR3 totals 16 residues. Between the trimmed V and J ends, which lost 4 bases and 0 bases, there was a span of 14 bases. The CDR3 DNA reads as TGTGCCAGCAGCCCCCCAACGGGACCCTCCTACAATGAGCAGTTCTTC. Amino acids: CASSPPTGPSYNEQFF.

The CDR3 DNA reads as TGCAGTGCTTTAGGAGCGGCGAACACTGAAGCTTTCTTT. Its translation: CSALGAANTEAFF. This chain connects TRBV20-1 to TRBJ1-1, with D uncertain. V dropped 5 bases and J dropped 1 base, with 11 bases sitting between them. Germline V CDR1 and CDR2: DFQATT, SNEGSKA (reference sequence). The CDR3 length is 13 residues.

The V call is TRBV20-1, the J call TRBJ2-1, with a possible D match to TRBD2 (6 bases). This CDR3 region has 13 residues. Germline assignment: CDR1 DFQATT and CDR2 SNEGSKA (reference sequence). V lost 4 bases to trimming and J lost 7 bases, with 14 bases between them. This chain's CDR3 is CSAIRLGSNEQFF. CDR3 DNA: TGCAGTGCTATACGACTAGGGTCGAATGAGCAGTTCTTC.

The rearrangement uses TRBV15 and TRBJ2-1; D unresolved. Germline CDR1 reads LNHNV; CDR2 reads YYDKDF (reference sequence). V lost 9 bases and J lost 7, with 22 bases in between. The CDR3 is made up of 15 amino acids. CDR3 residues: CATSESYHPPNEQFF. The DNA for the CDR3 is TGTGCCACAAGCGAAAGCTACCACCCGCCAAATGAGCAGTTCTTC.

The chain joins TRBV7-2 to TRBJ2-4; 9 bases map to TRBD1. The CDR3 runs to 16 residues. CDR1 and CDR2 (germline): SGHTA, FQGNSA. J lost 2 bases, V lost 5 bases, and 7 bases had no gene match. DNA of the CDR3: TGTGCCAGCAGCAAACAGGGGGCCTTTACCAAAAACATTCAGTACTTC. Protein sequence: CASSKQGAFTKNIQYF.

This sequence joins TRBV11-2 and TRBJ2-5, with 11 bases identical to TRBD2. CDR3 size: 19 residues. Germline V gene sequence: CDR1 SGHAT, CDR2 FQNNGV. V gave up 4 bases and J gave up 3 bases; unmatched junction bases: 16. CDR3: CASSWGKPGLAEKKETQYF. CDR3 nucleotides: TGTGCCAGCAGCTGGGGTAAACCGGGACTAGCGGAAAAGAAAGAGACCCAGTACTTC.

This clonotype has a handful of counts. The rearrangement links TRBV29-1 to TRBJ1-1; D is perhaps TRBD1 (6 bases). Germline CDR1 and CDR2: SQVTM and ANQGSEA. The CDR3 is 13 residues long. V lost 8 bases and J lost 5, with 18 bases in between. CDR3: CSSLRGGETEAFF. DNA for the CDR3: TGCAGCTCATTGAGGGGGGGGGAGACTGAAGCTTTCTTT.

This clonotype has a count of ten or more. The V and J genes are TRBV4-3 and TRBJ2-1; no firm D call. Trimming cost V 5 bases and J 8 bases, with 13 bases left between them. CDR3 length: 13 residues. Looked up from germline, CDR1 is LGHNA and CDR2 is YSLEER. CDR3 DNA: TGCGCCAGCAGCGCAGTGGCAAGCGATGAGCAGTTCTTC. It is translated as CASSAVASDEQFF.

The chain recombines TRBV20-1 with TRBJ1-4; 7 positions match TRBD1. This CDR3 contains 17 residues. V lost 0 bases to trimming and J lost 0 bases; unmatched junction nucleotides: 7. Germline V gene lookup returns CDR1 DFQATT and CDR2 SNEGSKA (reference sequence). The CDR3 DNA sequence: TGCAGTGCTAGAGATTTTGGCAGGGGGACAACTAATGAAAAACTGTTTTTT. Protein sequence: CSARDFGRGTTNEKLFF.

The chain couples TRBV5-1 to TRBJ1-1; TRBD1 matches at 7 bases. Germline lookup yields CDR1 SGHRS and CDR2 YFSETQ. CDR3 length: 18 residues. V shed 0 bases and J 5 bases; nucleotides not matched to a gene: 16. This CDR3 reads CASSLGCRDQGVRTEAFF. The CDR3 DNA is TGCGCCAGCAGCTTGGGCTGCCGGGACCAGGGGGTCCGGACTGAAGCTTTCTTT.

About this clonotype itself: A read error may explain this, as a much larger clone is one base away. The genes are TRBV10-3 and TRBJ2-1; 9 bases agree with TRBD2. Germline CDR1 and CDR2: ENHRY and SYGVKD. Trimming took 6 bases from V and 9 from J; bases not matched to a gene: 12. The CDR3 spans 15 residues. The CDR3 loop reads CAIRGIAGAQTEQFF. In nucleotides, the CDR3 is TGTGCCATCAGGGGAATAGCGGGGGCCCAGACTGAGCAGTTCTTC.

This chain joins TRBV7-9 and TRBJ1-2; D perhaps matches TRBD1 (5 bases). CDR1 SEHNR and CDR2 FQNEAQ come from the germline V gene (reference sequence). CDR3 size: 15 residues. V was shortened by 5 bases and J by 3 bases, with 16 bases between the two germline ends. CDR3 in amino acids: CASSPWDRADYGYTF. The CDR3 nucleotides read TGTGCCAGCAGCCCATGGGACCGCGCGGACTATGGCTACACCTTC.

This clonotype is a singleton in its sample. V is TRBV10-3 and J is TRBJ1-4; D is unresolved. Trimming shortened V by 4 bases and J by 5 bases, and 8 bases separated the two germline ends. Germline values: CDR1 ENHRY, CDR2 SYGVKD. The CDR3 spans 13 residues. In nucleotides, the CDR3 is TGTGCCATCAGTGGCGCACGCAATGAAAAACTGTTTTTT. This codes for CAISGARNEKLFF.

The chain recombines TRBV6-2 or TRBV6-3 with TRBJ2-2, with 12 positions matching TRBD1. The CDR3 sequence is 15 residues long. Germline-derived CDR1 and CDR2 are MNHEY and SVGEGT. J was trimmed by 7 bases and V by 7 bases; bases with no gene match: 7. CDR3 region: CASTLGTGGIGELFF. The CDR3 DNA reads TGTGCCAGCACCTTAGGGACAGGGGGCATCGGGGAGCTGTTTTTT.

This clonotype was counted a few times. The chain joins TRBV12-5 to TRBJ1-2; a weak D match, TRBD1 (5 bases). CDR3 size: 15 residues. Germline V gives CDR1 LGHNT, CDR2 FRNRAP. V was cut by 6 bases and J by 6 bases, with 20 bases left in between. CDR3 sequence: CASGPPDNYLDGYTF. Written as DNA, the CDR3 is TGTGCTAGTGGCCCTCCGGACAACTACCTTGATGGCTACACCTTC.

Concerning this clonotype itself: It may be a read error: a sequence one base away is much more abundant. CDR3 in DNA: TGTGCCAGCAGCTTAGTGACCCAGTACTTC. Its translation: CASSLVTQYF. This rearrangement joins TRBV7-2 to TRBJ2-5, with D unresolved. V gave up 1 base and J gave up 7 bases, with 1 base separating them. Looked up from germline, CDR1 is SGHTA and CDR2 is FQGNSA. CDR3 length equals 10 residues.

This chain uses TRBV20-1 with TRBJ1-6, with D unclear. The CDR3 loop spans 16 amino acids. CDR1 is DFQATT, CDR2 SNEGSKA, per germline (reference sequence). V gave up 1 base and J gave up 6 bases, with 16 bases separating them. The CDR3 DNA sequence: TGCAGTGCTAGAGGGCCGAACAGTATTCCTAATTCACCCCTCCACTTT. It specifies CSARGPNSIPNSPLHF.

This chain joins TRBV6-2 or TRBV6-3 and TRBJ2-2; 9 bases are shared with TRBD1. The V gene end was trimmed by 4 bases and the J gene end by 3 bases; junction bases not matched to a gene: 3. CDR3 length: 15 residues. The germline V gene encodes CDR1 MNHEY and CDR2 SVGEGT. The CDR3: CASSWDRADTGELFF. In DNA, the CDR3 is TGTGCCAGCAGTTGGGACAGGGCAGACACCGGGGAGCTGTTTTTT.

CDR3 in amino acids: CASSLTAGREYF. CDR3 nucleotide sequence: TGTGCCAGCAGTCTTACCGCAGGGAGAGAATACTTC. V and J are TRBV28 and TRBJ2-7; possibly TRBD1 or TRBD2 for D (5 bases each). The germline CDR1 and CDR2 sequences are MDHEN and SYDVKM. V was trimmed by 5 bases and J by 13 bases, leaving 18 bases between them. CDR3 length: 12 amino acids. The complete variable domain, with remaining parts taken from reference TRBV28 and TRBJ2-7, reads DVKVTQSSRYLVKRTGEKVFLECVQDMDHENMFWYRQDPGLGLRLIYFSYDVKMKEKGDIPEGYSVSREKKERFSLILESASTNQTSMYLCASSLTAGREYFGPGTRLTVT.

The rearrangement links TRBV12-3 or TRBV12-4 to TRBJ2-7, with a weak D call TRBD2 (5 bases). There are 16 residues in the CDR3. Trimming left V 6 bases short and J 7 bases short, with 25 bases between. The CDR3 DNA is TGTGCCAGCAGCCTGCCGGGCGCGGGCCTCGCCAGTGAGCAGTACTTC. Translating it yields CASSLPGAGLASEQYF.

The chain recombines TRBV4-3 with TRBJ2-2, with D hard to call. Germline-derived CDR1 and CDR2 are LGHNA and YSLEER. CDR3 size: 14 residues. Trimming took off 4 bases at V and 7 bases at J, with 13 bases between the two ends. The CDR3 DNA follows: TGCGCCAGCAGCCTCCAAGTCGCGAGCGGGGAGCTGTTTTTT. Translation: CASSLQVASGELFF.

This clonotype was counted a single time. This sequence joins TRBV20-1 and TRBJ2-1; 7 positions match TRBD2. Losses at the gene ends were 1 base for V and 8 bases for J; bases not matched to a gene: 8. This CDR3 spans 14 amino acids. Germline-derived CDR1 and CDR2 are DFQATT and SNEGSKA (reference sequence). CDR3 residues: CSARVRGKAYEQFF. CDR3 DNA sequence: TGCAGTGCTAGAGTGCGGGGGAAGGCATATGAGCAGTTCTTC.

A single count supports this clonotype. V usage is TRBV28 and J usage is TRBJ2-3; D remains ambiguous. Deletions cut 2 bases from V and 0 bases from J, with 9 bases between. Per the germline V gene, CDR1 is MDHEN and CDR2 is SYDVKM. This CDR3 has 15 amino acids. CDR3 nucleotides: TGTGCCAGCAGTTTAGGACGGAAAAGCACAGATACGCAGTATTTT. It is translated as CASSLGRKSTDTQYF.

The chain combines TRBV9 with TRBJ2-2; possibly TRBD1 for D (5 bases). The germline CDR1 and CDR2 sequences are SGDLS and YYNGEE. V was cut by 0 bases and J by 6 bases, with 9 bases left in between. The CDR3 has 14 residues. DNA of the CDR3: TGTGCCAGCAGCGTAGTGGACAACCCCGGGGAGCTGTTTTTT. Amino acid sequence: CASSVVDNPGELFF.

The chain recombines TRBV12-3 or TRBV12-4 with TRBJ2-1; unclear D gene. Between the trimmed V and J ends, which lost 6 bases and 0 bases, there was a span of 9 bases. The CDR3 totals 14 residues. The CDR3 coding sequence is TGTGCCAGCAGCCTCCAAGTCTCCTACAATGAGCAGTTCTTC. This gives the protein CASSLQVSYNEQFF.

V and J are TRBV7-3 and TRBJ2-1; 11 bases fit TRBD2. V gave up 8 bases and J gave up 9 bases; unmatched junction bases: 6. CDR1 and CDR2 from the germline V gene are SGHTA and FQGTGA. This CDR3 contains 13 residues. The CDR3 reads CASGSGGATEQFF. The DNA of the CDR3 is TGTGCCAGCGGTAGCGGGGGGGCGACTGAGCAGTTCTTC.

V usage is TRBV7-2 and J usage is TRBJ2-1; a weak D match, TRBD1 (5 bases). Deletions cut 0 bases from V and 4 bases from J, with 13 bases between. Germline V gene data show CDR1 as SGHTA and CDR2 as FQGNSA. This CDR3 has 16 residues. Written as DNA, the CDR3 is TGTGCCAGCAGCTTAGCAGGGGCGCGCCGTTACAATGAGCAGTTCTTC. The encoded protein is CASSLAGARRYNEQFF. The variable domain in full, completed from reference TRBV7-2 and TRBJ2-1, reads GAGVSQSPSNKVTEKGKDVELRCDPISGHTALYWYRQSLGQGLEFLIYFQGNSAPDKSGLPSDRFSAERTGGSVSTLTIQRTQQEDSAVYLCASSLAGARRYNEQFFGPGTRLTVL.